This is a list of T cell receptor beta chains from one sample in a study of cytomegalovirus exposure and HLA in healthy donors. Assay: immunoSEQ multiplex PCR; the TCRdb copy retains only in-frame clones and omits some. The table lists 150,000 to 160,000 clones, 70% to 90% of them singletons. Sample: PBMCs. The receptor source for this set is a woman aged 18-30 years in good health and CMV-seronegative. CDR3s leave out the opening cysteine and the closing phenylalanine or tryptophan. D genes are given only for firm matches.

cdr3_aa	d_call	v_call
ASSYSAGTEAF	-	TRBV6-6
ASTSTGSTTQY	-	TRBV27
ASSGNRADTGELF	-	TRBV7-3
ASSLDVTGLRGYT	-	TRBV7-8
ASSVDQAGRGQETQY	-	TRBV9
ASSLGGQPNYGYT	TRBD1	TRBV5-1
AWTRGQKGLAKNIQY	-	TRBV30
ASSIGTYNQPQH	-	TRBV19
ASSLVSGSYEQY	-	TRBV7-2
ASSEGTGGPYEQY	TRBD1	TRBV6-4
ASSYSGEGIQY	TRBD2	TRBV6-6
ASIRTSGRASREEQY	TRBD2	TRBV28
ASSEPGLELHEQY	-	TRBV2
ASSASGSSYNEQF	TRBD2	TRBV6-5
ASSPRGYLYQETQY	-	TRBV9
ASSYGQAPQETQY	-	TRBV6-6
ASSLLQGTTEAF	-	TRBV28
ATSQETNTGELF	-	TRBV15